This T cell receptor (beta chain) was obtained from a study of tumor and adjacent non-tumor tissue in lung cancer. For this clonotype: Its ends do not fully match the called genes, so a read error is possible.

Per the germline V gene, CDR1 is SGHAT and CDR2 is FQNNGV. The CDR3 spans 14 residues. This sample's RNA came from whole unsorted tissue. TCRbeta libraries were built with three rounds of nested PCR, modified from ARM-PCR. TCRdb reanalysed the multiplex PCR reads using MiXCR and keeps one entry per CDR3 protein. Among about 200,000 distinct CDR3 sequences listed, 70% to 75% were seen once. The chain uses TRBV11-2 and TRBJ2-5, with 7 bases lining up with TRBD1. The specimen was lung tumor tissue. This sequence originates from a man in his sixties with non-small cell lung cancer. This CDR3 reads CAGNSGQVQKTQYF. Written as DNA, the CDR3 is TGTGCCGGCAACTCTGGACAGGTCCAAAAGACCCAGTACTTC.